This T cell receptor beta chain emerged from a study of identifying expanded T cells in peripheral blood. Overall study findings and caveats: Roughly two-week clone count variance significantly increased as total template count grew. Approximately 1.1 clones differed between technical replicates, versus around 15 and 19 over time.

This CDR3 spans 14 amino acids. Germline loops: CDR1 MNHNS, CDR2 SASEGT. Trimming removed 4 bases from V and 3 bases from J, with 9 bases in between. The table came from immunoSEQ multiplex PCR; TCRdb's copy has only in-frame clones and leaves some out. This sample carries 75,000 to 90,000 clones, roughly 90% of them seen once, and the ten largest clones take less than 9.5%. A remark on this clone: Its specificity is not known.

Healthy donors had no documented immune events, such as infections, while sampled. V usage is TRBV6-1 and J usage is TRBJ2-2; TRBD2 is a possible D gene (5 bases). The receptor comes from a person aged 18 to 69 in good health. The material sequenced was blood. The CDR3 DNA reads TGTGCCAGCAGTGGTAGGACTCACACCGGGGAGCTGTTTTTT. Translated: CASSGRTHTGELFF.